This record looks at one TCR beta chain sequence and its context. Its specificity is not known. The data derive from a study of blood T cells in healthy people across ages. Study results and limitations: TCR beta diversity tracked closely with naive T cell percentage.

Germline V gene sequence: CDR1 SQVTM, CDR2 ANQGSEA. Trimming removed 3 bases at V and 0 bases at J, with 3 bases between. This CDR3 is 12 amino acids long. With a J-beta primer mix and a sample-barcoded 5' primer, a second PCR ran 7 to 11 cycles. TCRdb reanalysed the 5' RACE reads using MiXCR and keeps one entry per CDR3 protein. The sample lists 650,000 to 950,000 distinct CDR3 sequences, around 43% seen once, with about a fifth in the top ten. Sequences were obtained from blood. The chain recombines TRBV29-1 with TRBJ2-1; D gene ambiguous. The sequence was collected from a man in his 60s in good health. The CDR3 DNA reads TGCAGCGTTGAGAGCTCCTACAATGAGCAGTTCTTC. It specifies CSVESSYNEQFF.